This TCR beta chain comes out of a study of identical twins. Overall study results and limits: Memory repertoires lacked the insertion deficit that abundant cord blood beta clonotypes showed. Weaker excess sharing between twins was seen in beta out-of-frame sequences.

This clonotype showed up just a few times. The antigen is unknown. MiXCR, run by TCRdb on the 5' RACE reads, gives a single entry per CDR3 protein. The table lists a few hundred thousand distinct CDR3 sequences, 9.6% of them singletons, with roughly 3% in the top ten. This CDR3 contains 15 residues. Germline lookup yields CDR1 SEHNR and CDR2 FQNEAQ (reference sequence). The V end was cut by 5 bases, the J end by 2 bases, with 16 bases between. Every one of the donors was a healthy Caucasian. These same records also appear under a second study, on yellow fever vaccine responses in identical twins. Per that paper: The T cell response to vaccination in identical twins was reportedly partly convergent and partly personalized.

This chain links TRBV7-9 with TRBJ2-7, with unresolved D. Sequenced sample: PBMCs. The origin of this receptor is a woman between 18 and 30 years old in good health. Here the CDR3 reads CASSNTQWNPYEQYF. The CDR3 DNA reads as TGTGCCAGCAGCAACACCCAGTGGAACCCCTACGAGCAGTACTTC.